The source of this TCR beta chain is a study of CD8+ T cells in alopecia areata. The study, taken as a whole, reports: Patients shared TCRs less clearly than mice did, possibly for HLA-related reasons.

A remark on this clone: The antigen is unknown.

CDR3 length: 13 amino acids. V shed 0 bases and J shed 6 bases, with 9 bases lying between them. Germline V gene lookup returns CDR1 LGHNA and CDR2 YNFKEQ. Sequencing relied on a cDNA template that was reverse transcribed from extracted RNA. Only in-frame clones appear in the TCRdb table, and some are missing; sequencing was by immunoSEQ multiplex PCR. This sample has some 110,000 clones, with about 60% found just once. Treatment noted: oral pan-JAK inhibitor, 5-10 mg twice daily. This specimen consisted of CD8+ T cells sorted from blood, obtained at week 24, from a patient treated with tofacitinib. This TCR derives from a human donor with alopecia areata. The chain has TRBV4-2 and TRBJ2-7; D gene unclear. In nucleotides, the CDR3 is TGTGCCAGCAGCCAAGACCTAAGTTTCGAGCAGTACTTC. This encodes CASSQDLSFEQYF.